The 20 T cell receptor beta chains presented below share a single source sample, sequenced in a study of radiotherapy plus CTLA-4 blockade in lung cancer. TCRdb's copy holds only in-frame clones and misses some; the assay was immunoSEQ multiplex PCR. The sample consists of 95,000 to 150,000 clones, 85% to 90% of them appearing once. The sequenced sample was peripheral blood, obtained from a patient treated with radiotherapy plus ipilimumab. The receptors were sampled from a human donor with non-small cell lung cancer that progressed on radiotherapy plus ipilimumab.

The chain uses TRBV5-8 and TRBJ1-2; D is ambiguous. The germline V and J ends were trimmed by 2 bases and 7 bases, with 12 bases remaining between them. The CDR3 is 13 amino acids. The germline V gene encodes CDR1 SGHTS and CDR2 YDEGEE. The chain's CDR3 is CASSLLAGAGYTF. The CDR3 nucleotides are TGTGCCAGCAGCTTACTGGCGGGCGCTGGCTACACCTTC.

The V and J genes are TRBV6-5 and TRBJ2-7; the match to TRBD1 covers 7 bases. V dropped 0 bases and J dropped 3; count of bases not matched to a gene: 5. The CDR3 has 15 residues. Germline loops: CDR1 MNHEY, CDR2 SVGAGI. In DNA form, the CDR3 reads TGTGCCAGCAGTTACTCAACAGGGGTGAACTACGAGCAGTACTTC. Its translation is CASSYSTGVNYEQYF.

V gene TRBV11-3 combines with J gene TRBJ2-7, with TRBD2 identical over 15 bases. This CDR3 comprises 15 residues. The V gene end was trimmed by 5 bases and the J gene end by 5 bases; junction bases not matched to a gene: 4. From germline, CDR1 is SGHNT and CDR2 YENEEA. Here the CDR3 reads CASSLGLAGGHEQYF. The DNA for the CDR3 is TGTGCCAGCAGCCTAGGACTAGCGGGAGGGCACGAGCAGTACTTC.

The chain combines TRBV2 with TRBJ2-7; D call uncertain. This CDR3 has 13 residues. Germline V lookup: CDR1 SNHLY, CDR2 FYNNEI. V was trimmed by 4 bases and J by 2 bases, leaving 9 bases between them. The CDR3 DNA sequence: TGTGCCAGCAGTGGCGGCACCCCCTACGAGCAGTACTTC. Translated, it gives CASSGGTPYEQYF.

The rearrangement links TRBV19 to TRBJ2-1; D may be TRBD2 (6 bases). Germline V CDR1 and CDR2: LNHDA, SQIVND (reference sequence). The CDR3 runs 15 residues. V gave up 3 bases and J gave up 4 bases, with 13 bases separating them. The CDR3 sequence: CASSIDSGEYNEQFF. CDR3 bases: TGTGCCAGTAGTATCGATAGCGGAGAATACAATGAGCAGTTCTTC. Full variable domain (outside the CDR3, taken from reference TRBV19 and TRBJ2-1): DGGITQSPKYLFRKEGQNVTLSCEQNLNHDAMYWYRQDPGQGLRLIYYSQIVNDFQKGDIAEGYSVSREKKESFPLTVTSAQKNPTAFYLCASSIDSGEYNEQFFGPGTRLTVL.

The chain is built from TRBV5-1 and TRBJ2-1; TRBD2 might be the D (6 bases). The germline V gene encodes CDR1 SGHRS and CDR2 YFSETQ. Trimming took 2 bases from V and 1 from J, leaving 10 bases between them. This CDR3 region has 15 residues. The CDR3 reads CASSLTSRSYNEQFF. The CDR3 DNA is TGCGCCAGCAGCTTAACTAGCAGATCCTACAATGAGCAGTTCTTC.

J is TRBJ1-3 and V is TRBV30, with D uncertain. Deletions cut 0 bases from V and 0 bases from J, with 18 bases between. The CDR3 runs to 18 residues. Germline V lookup: CDR1 GTSNPN, CDR2 SVGIG (reference sequence). CDR3 nucleotides: TGTGCCTGGAGTGTTCGGAGGGAAGTGGGTTTCTCTGGAAACACCATATATTTT. It encodes CAWSVRREVGFSGNTIYF.

The rearrangement uses TRBV19 and TRBJ1-5, with D perhaps TRBD1 (6 bases). In germline, CDR1 is LNHDA, CDR2 SQIVND (reference sequence). The CDR3 covers 13 residues. Trimming stripped 7 bases from V and 3 bases from J, with 10 bases between. The CDR3 DNA follows: TGTGCCAGTACCGACAGGCCCAATCAGCCCCAGCATTTT. It is translated as CASTDRPNQPQHF. The whole variable domain, filled in from reference TRBV19 and TRBJ1-5, reads DGGITQSPKYLFRKEGQNVTLSCEQNLNHDAMYWYRQDPGQGLRLIYYSQIVNDFQKGDIAEGYSVSREKKESFPLTVTSAQKNPTAFYLCASTDRPNQPQHFGDGTRLSIL.

The chain recombines TRBV7-9 with TRBJ2-5; D call uncertain. Trimming took off 5 bases at V and 4 bases at J, with 14 bases between the two ends. CDR1 and CDR2 (germline): SEHNR, FQNEAQ (reference sequence). The CDR3 is 14 residues long. The CDR3 region is CASSLGTTLETQYF. CDR3 sequence (DNA): TGTGCCAGCAGCCTAGGTACCACTCTAGAGACCCAGTACTTC. The variable domain in full, with the rest retrieved from reference TRBV7-9 and TRBJ2-5, is DTGVSQNPRHKITKRGQNVTFRCDPISEHNRLYWYRQTLGQGPEFLTYFQNEAQLEKSRLLSDRFSAERPKGSFSTLEIQRTEQGDSAMYLCASSLGTTLETQYFGPGTRLLVL.

The rearrangement joins TRBV19 to TRBJ2-1; D gene ambiguous. The CDR3 contains 14 residues. Germline V gene sequence: CDR1 LNHDA, CDR2 SQIVND (reference sequence). V was clipped by 3 bases and J by 6 bases, with 12 bases between them. The CDR3 sequence is CASSMVLTTNEQFF. CDR3 bases: TGTGCCAGTAGTATGGTACTTACGACCAATGAGCAGTTCTTC.

The V and J genes are TRBV5-6 and TRBJ1-2, with unresolved D. V lost 0 bases to trimming and J lost 3 bases, with 15 bases between them. The CDR3 covers 16 residues. Germline assignment: CDR1 SGHDT and CDR2 YYEEEE. CDR3 loop: CASSLGAVSTYYGYTF. Written as DNA, the CDR3 is TGTGCCAGCAGCTTGGGTGCAGTTTCTACTTACTATGGCTACACCTTC.

There are a few counts of this clone. The V and J genes are TRBV6-4 and TRBJ2-3, with a weak D call TRBD1 (6 bases). Trimming removed 8 bases at V and 1 base at J, with 22 bases between. Germline assignment: CDR1 MRHNA and CDR2 SNTAGT. The CDR3 totals 17 residues. In nucleotides, the CDR3 is TGTGCCAGCCGAGCGCAGGGGCTAATACCCTGCACAGATACGCAGTATTTT. Encoded protein: CASRAQGLIPCTDTQYF.

This CDR3 reads CATSTVSNQPQHF. CDR3 DNA: TGTGCCACCTCGACAGTTAGCAATCAGCCCCAGCATTTT. The V and J genes are TRBV6-5 and TRBJ1-5, with D perhaps TRBD1 (5 bases). This CDR3 is 13 amino acids long. The germline gives CDR1 MNHEY, CDR2 SVGAGI. Trimming removed 10 bases from V and 0 bases from J, with 10 bases in between.

The gene calls are TRBV2 and TRBJ1-3, with D tentatively TRBD1 (5 bases). The germline gives CDR1 SNHLY, CDR2 FYNNEI. The CDR3 has 14 amino acids. The ends were cut back, 4 bases at V and 3 bases at J, with 10 bases in the middle. The CDR3 DNA reads as TGTGCCAGCAGTGGAGGAGGGGTTGGAAACACCATATATTTT. Translation: CASSGGGVGNTIYF.

The V call is TRBV2, the J call TRBJ1-5, with TRBD1 as a possible D gene (5 bases). Trimming took 1 base from V and 5 from J, leaving 9 bases between them. Germline CDR1 is SNHLY and CDR2 is FYNNEI. The CDR3 totals 14 residues. This CDR3 reads CASSEGTPHQPQHF. CDR3 DNA sequence: TGTGCCAGCAGTGAAGGGACACCACATCAGCCCCAGCATTTT. The variable domain in full, with the rest retrieved from reference TRBV2 and TRBJ1-5, is EPEVTQTPSHQVTQMGQEVILRCVPISNHLYFYWYRQILGQKVEFLVSFYNNEISEKSEIFDDQFSVERPDGSNFTLKIRSTKLEDSAMYFCASSEGTPHQPQHFGDGTRLSIL.

The V call is TRBV6-5, the J call TRBJ2-7, with D maybe TRBD2 (5 bases). The CDR3 extends over 14 amino acids. CDR1 is MNHEY, CDR2 SVGAGI, per germline. The V and J ends lost 6 bases and 0 bases respectively, with 12 bases between them. The CDR3 is CASRKVGSSYEQYF. In nucleotides, the CDR3 is TGTGCCAGCAGAAAGGTTGGGAGCTCCTACGAGCAGTACTTC.

CDR3 in amino acids: CASTKQEVNTGELFF. CDR3 nucleotides: TGTGCCAGCACAAAGCAGGAAGTCAACACCGGGGAGCTGTTTTTT. The gene calls are TRBV13 and TRBJ2-2; D unclear. Deletions cut 7 bases from V and 2 bases from J, with 14 bases between. CDR3 size: 15 residues. The V gene's germline CDR1 is PRHDT and CDR2 FYEKMQ (reference sequence).

V usage is TRBV15 and J usage is TRBJ2-7; D is unresolved. Trimming stripped 1 base from V and 2 bases from J, with 9 bases between. Per germline, CDR1 LNHNV and CDR2 YYDKDF (reference sequence). The CDR3 runs 14 residues. The CDR3 loop reads CATSRAKKTYEQYF. In nucleotides, the CDR3 is TGTGCCACCAGCAGAGCCAAGAAAACCTACGAGCAGTACTTC.

The V gene is TRBV19, the J gene TRBJ2-7, with 9 bases matching TRBD2. The CDR3 runs to 14 residues. Germline loops: CDR1 LNHDA, CDR2 SQIVND (reference sequence). J was trimmed by 4 bases and V by 5 bases; bases with no gene match: 6. The CDR3 sequence is CASSRREGNYEQYF. CDR3 nucleotides: TGTGCCAGTAGTCGGCGGGAGGGGAATTACGAGCAGTACTTC.

The chain links TRBV6-1 to TRBJ2-7; D perhaps matches TRBD1 (6 bases). The CDR3 contains 14 residues. The germline V and J ends were trimmed by 1 base and 4 bases, with 11 bases remaining between them. CDR1 is MNHNS, CDR2 SASEGT, per germline. The CDR3 DNA reads TGTGCCAGCAGTGAAGGACAGGTCCGGTACGAGCAGTACTTC. Its translation: CASSEGQVRYEQYF.